A selection of T cell receptor beta chains follows, all from one sample in a study of blood T cell repertoires in COVID-19. Generated by immunoSEQ multiplex PCR, the TCRdb table keeps only in-frame clones and is missing some. The data show 30,000 to 40,000 clones, nearly 90% seen once. The sample comprised peripheral blood. The receptor source for this set is a man in his 60s with active or convalescent COVID-19. Both conserved end residues are part of each CDR3. A D gene is named only where the DNA matches it firmly. Rows give clone size only sometimes, using once, few, many, or a class for an expanded clone.

D gene	CDR3 length	V gene	J gene	clone size	CDR3 DNA	CDR3 protein
.	14	TRBV11-3	TRBJ2-2	.	TGTGCCAGCAGCTTAGTGGGGGGCACCGGGGAGCTGTTTTTT	CASSLVGGTGELFF
TRBD1	15	TRBV4-1	TRBJ1-1	.	TGCGCCAGCAGCCGGAACACAGGGGTGAACACTGAAGCTTTCTTT	CASSRNTGVNTEAFF
.	16	TRBV3-1/TRBV3-2	TRBJ2-6	.	TGTGCCAGCAGCCACGGATTGACAGCTGGGGCCAACGTCCTGACTTTC	CASSHGLTAGANVLTF
.	13	TRBV30	TRBJ1-2	.	TGTGCCTGGAGTCCCCCCGGGAGGGCGGGCTACACCTTC	CAWSPPGRAGYTF
TRBD1	14	TRBV6-5	TRBJ1-2	few	TGTGCCAGCAAACTGGGACAGGGGGTGTTTGGCTACACCTTC	CASKLGQGVFGYTF
TRBD1	17	TRBV7-3	TRBJ2-2	.	TGTGCCAGCAGCGCCCAGGGGGCGATCGGTTTCTCCGGGGGGCTGTTTTTT	CASSAQGAIGFSGGLFF
TRBD2	15	TRBV5-1	TRBJ2-1	.	TGCGCCAGCAGCTATGGACTAGCGGGAGTGGATGAGCAGTTCTTC	CASSYGLAGVDEQFF
.	15	TRBV6-5	TRBJ1-2	.	TGTGCCAGCAGTTACTCGAAGGAGGGACCCTATGGCTACACCTTC	CASSYSKEGPYGYTF
.	15	TRBV2	TRBJ2-1	.	TGTGCCAGCAGCGAAGACCAACTCGCTTACAATGAGCAGTTCTTC	CASSEDQLAYNEQFF
TRBD1	12	TRBV6-6	TRBJ1-2	.	TGTGCCAGCCGTGGACAGGGTTATGGCTACACCTTC	CASRGQGYGYTF
.	14	TRBV18	TRBJ2-2	.	TGTGCCAGCTCATCGGGACACCCCCCCGGGGAGCTGTTTTTT	CASSSGHPPGELFF